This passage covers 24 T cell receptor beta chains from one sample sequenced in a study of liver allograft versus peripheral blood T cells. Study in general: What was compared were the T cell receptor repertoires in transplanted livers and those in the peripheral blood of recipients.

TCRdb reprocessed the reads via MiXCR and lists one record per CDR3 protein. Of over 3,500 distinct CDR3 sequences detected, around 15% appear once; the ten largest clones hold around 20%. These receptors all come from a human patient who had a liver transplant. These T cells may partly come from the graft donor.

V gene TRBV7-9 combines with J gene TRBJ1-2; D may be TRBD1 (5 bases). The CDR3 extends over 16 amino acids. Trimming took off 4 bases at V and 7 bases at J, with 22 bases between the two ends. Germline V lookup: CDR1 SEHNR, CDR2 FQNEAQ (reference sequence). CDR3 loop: CASSSYRSGPLSGYTF. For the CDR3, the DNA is TGTGCCAGCAGCTCCTATAGGTCGGGACCCCTGAGTGGCTACACCTTC.

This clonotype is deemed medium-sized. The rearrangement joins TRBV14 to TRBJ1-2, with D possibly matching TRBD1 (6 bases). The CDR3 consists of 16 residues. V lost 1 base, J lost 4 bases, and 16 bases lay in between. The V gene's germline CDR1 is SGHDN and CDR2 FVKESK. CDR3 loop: CASSQVFFGQSYGYTF. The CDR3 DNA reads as TGTGCCAGCAGCCAAGTCTTTTTCGGACAGTCCTATGGCTACACCTTC.

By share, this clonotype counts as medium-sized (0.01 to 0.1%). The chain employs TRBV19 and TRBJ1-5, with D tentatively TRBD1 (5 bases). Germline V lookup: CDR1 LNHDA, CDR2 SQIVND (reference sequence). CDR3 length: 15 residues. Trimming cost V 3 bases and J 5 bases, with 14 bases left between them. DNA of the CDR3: TGTGCCAGTAGTATGTGGGGTACGGGGGATCAGCCCCAGCATTTT. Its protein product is CASSMWGTGDQPQHF. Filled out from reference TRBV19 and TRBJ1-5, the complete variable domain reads DGGITQSPKYLFRKEGQNVTLSCEQNLNHDAMYWYRQDPGQGLRLIYYSQIVNDFQKGDIAEGYSVSREKKESFPLTVTSAQKNPTAFYLCASSMWGTGDQPQHFGDGTRLSIL.

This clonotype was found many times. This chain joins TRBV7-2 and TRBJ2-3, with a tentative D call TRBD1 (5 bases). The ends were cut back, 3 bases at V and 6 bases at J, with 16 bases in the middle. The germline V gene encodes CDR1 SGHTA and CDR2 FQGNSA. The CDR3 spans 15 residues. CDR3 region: CASSFQWGPGDTQYF. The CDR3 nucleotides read TGTGCCAGCAGCTTCCAGTGGGGCCCTGGGGATACGCAGTATTTT. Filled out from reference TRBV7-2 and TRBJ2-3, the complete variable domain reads GAGVSQSPSNKVTEKGKDVELRCDPISGHTALYWYRQSLGQGLEFLIYFQGNSAPDKSGLPSDRFSAERTGGSVSTLTIQRTQQEDSAVYLCASSFQWGPGDTQYFGPGTRLTVL.

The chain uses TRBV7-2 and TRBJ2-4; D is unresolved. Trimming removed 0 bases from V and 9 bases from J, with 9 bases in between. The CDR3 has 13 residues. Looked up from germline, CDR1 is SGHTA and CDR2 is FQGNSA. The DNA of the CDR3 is TGTGCCAGCAGCTTAGCGGGATGGGGCATTCAGTACTTC. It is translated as CASSLAGWGIQYF.

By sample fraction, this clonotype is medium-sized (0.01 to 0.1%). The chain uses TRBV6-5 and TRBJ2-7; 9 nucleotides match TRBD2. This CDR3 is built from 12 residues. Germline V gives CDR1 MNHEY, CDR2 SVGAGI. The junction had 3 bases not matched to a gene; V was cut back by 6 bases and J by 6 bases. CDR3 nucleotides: TGTGCCAGCAGCGTGCGGGGGGGCGAGCAGTACTTC. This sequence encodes CASSVRGGEQYF.

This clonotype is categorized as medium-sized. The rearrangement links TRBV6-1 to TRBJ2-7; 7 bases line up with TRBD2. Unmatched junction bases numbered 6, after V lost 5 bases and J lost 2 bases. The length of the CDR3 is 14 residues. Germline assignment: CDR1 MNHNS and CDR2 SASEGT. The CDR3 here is CASSWGGSPYEQYF. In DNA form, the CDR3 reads TGTGCCAGCAGTTGGGGGGGATCCCCCTACGAGCAGTACTTC.

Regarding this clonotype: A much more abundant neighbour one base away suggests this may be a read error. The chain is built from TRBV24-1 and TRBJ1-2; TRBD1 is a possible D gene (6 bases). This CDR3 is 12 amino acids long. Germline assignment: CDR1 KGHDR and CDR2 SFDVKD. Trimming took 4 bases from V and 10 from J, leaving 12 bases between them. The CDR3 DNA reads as TGTGCCACCAGTGAAAGGGACAAACACTACACCTTC. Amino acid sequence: CATSERDKHYTF.

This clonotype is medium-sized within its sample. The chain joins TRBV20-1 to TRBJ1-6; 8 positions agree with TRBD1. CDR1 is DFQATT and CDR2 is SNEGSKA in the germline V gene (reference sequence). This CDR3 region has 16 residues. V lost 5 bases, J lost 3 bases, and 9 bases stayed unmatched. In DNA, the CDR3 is TGCAGTGCTCTGACCCTTGGACAGGGCTATAATTCACCCCTCCACTTT. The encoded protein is CSALTLGQGYNSPLHF.

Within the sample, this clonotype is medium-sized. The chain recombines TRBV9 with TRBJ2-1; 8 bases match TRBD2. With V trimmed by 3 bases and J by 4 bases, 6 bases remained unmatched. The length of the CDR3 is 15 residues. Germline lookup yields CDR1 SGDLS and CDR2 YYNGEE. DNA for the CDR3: TGTGCCAGCAGCGAGACTAGCGTAATTTACAATGAGCAGTTCTTC. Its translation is CASSETSVIYNEQFF. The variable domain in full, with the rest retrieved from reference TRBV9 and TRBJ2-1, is DSGVTQTPKHLITATGQRVTLRCSPRSGDLSVYWYQQSLDQGLQFLIQYYNGEERAKGNILERFSAQQFPDLHSELNLSSLELGDSALYFCASSETSVIYNEQFFGPGTRLTVL.

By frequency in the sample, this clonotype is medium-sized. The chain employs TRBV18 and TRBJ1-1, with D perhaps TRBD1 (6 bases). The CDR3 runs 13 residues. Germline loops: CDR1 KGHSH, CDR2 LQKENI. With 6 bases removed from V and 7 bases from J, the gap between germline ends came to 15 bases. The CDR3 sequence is CASSLGGNLEAFF. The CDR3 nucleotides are TGTGCCAGCTCTCTGGGGGGCAACCTTGAAGCTTTCTTT.

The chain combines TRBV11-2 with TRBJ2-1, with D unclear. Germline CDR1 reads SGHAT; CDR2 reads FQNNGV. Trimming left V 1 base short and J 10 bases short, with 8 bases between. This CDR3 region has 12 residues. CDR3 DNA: TGTGCCAGCAGCTTAGGATCTGTGGAGCAGTTCTTC. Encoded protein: CASSLGSVEQFF.

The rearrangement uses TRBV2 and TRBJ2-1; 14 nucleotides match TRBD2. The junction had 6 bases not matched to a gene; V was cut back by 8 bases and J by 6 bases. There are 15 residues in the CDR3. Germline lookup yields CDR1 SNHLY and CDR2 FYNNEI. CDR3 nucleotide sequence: TGTGCCAGCTACTTAGGACTAGCGGGAGGCAATGAGCAGTTCTTC. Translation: CASYLGLAGGNEQFF.

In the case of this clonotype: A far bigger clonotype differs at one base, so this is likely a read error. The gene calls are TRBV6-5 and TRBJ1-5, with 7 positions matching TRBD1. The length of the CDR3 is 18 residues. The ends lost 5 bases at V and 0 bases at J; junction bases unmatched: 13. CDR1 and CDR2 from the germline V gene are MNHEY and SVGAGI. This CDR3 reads CASSTRGTAPNSNQPQHF. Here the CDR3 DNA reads TGTGCCAGCAGTACTCGGGGGACAGCCCCAAATAGCAATCAGCCCCAGCATTTT.

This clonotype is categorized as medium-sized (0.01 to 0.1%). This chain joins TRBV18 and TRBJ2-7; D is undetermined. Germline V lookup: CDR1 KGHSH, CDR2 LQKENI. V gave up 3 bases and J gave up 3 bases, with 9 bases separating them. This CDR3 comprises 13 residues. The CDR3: CASSPASGYEQYV. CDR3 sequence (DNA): TGTGCCAGCTCACCGGCTAGTGGCTACGAGCAGTACGTC.

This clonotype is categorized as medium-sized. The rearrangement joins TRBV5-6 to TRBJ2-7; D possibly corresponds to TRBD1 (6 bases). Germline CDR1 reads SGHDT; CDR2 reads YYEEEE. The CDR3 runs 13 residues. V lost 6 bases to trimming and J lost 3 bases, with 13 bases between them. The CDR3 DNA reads TGTGCCAGCATGACAAGGGGACACTACGAGCAGTACTTC. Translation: CASMTRGHYEQYF.

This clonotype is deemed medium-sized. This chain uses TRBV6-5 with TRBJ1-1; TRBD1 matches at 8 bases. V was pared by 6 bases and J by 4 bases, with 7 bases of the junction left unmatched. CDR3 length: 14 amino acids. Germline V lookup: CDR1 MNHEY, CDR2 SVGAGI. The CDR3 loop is CASRDRALSTEAFF. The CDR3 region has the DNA TGTGCCAGCAGGGACAGGGCTCTAAGCACTGAAGCTTTCTTT.

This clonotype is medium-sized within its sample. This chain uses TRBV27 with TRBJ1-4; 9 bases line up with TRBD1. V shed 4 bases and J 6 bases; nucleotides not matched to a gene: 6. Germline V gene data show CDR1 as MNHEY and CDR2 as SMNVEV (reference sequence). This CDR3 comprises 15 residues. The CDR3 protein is CASSSITGGDEKLFF. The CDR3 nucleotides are TGTGCCAGCAGTTCTATAACAGGGGGCGATGAAAAACTGTTTTTT.

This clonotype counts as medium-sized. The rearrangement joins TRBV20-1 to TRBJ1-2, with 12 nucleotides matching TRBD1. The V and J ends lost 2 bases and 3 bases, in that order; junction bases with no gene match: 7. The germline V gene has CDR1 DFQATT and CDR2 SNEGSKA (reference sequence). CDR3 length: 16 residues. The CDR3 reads CSARPGGTGGDYGYTF. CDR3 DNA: TGCAGTGCTAGACCCGGGGGGACAGGGGGCGACTATGGCTACACCTTC.

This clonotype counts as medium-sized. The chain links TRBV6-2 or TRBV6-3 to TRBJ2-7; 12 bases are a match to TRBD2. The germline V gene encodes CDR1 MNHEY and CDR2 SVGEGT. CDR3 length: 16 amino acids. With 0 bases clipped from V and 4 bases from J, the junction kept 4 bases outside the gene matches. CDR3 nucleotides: TGTGCCAGCAGTTACTCGACTAGCGGGAGAGGGTACGAGCAGTACGTC. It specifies CASSYSTSGRGYEQYV.

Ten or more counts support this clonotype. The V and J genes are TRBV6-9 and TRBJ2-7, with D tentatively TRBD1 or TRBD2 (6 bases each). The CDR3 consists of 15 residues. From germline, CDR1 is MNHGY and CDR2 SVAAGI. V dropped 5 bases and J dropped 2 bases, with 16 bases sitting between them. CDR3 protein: CASSRRGPGTYEQYV. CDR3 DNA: TGTGCCAGCAGTCGCCGGGGGCCTGGGACCTACGAGCAGTACGTC.

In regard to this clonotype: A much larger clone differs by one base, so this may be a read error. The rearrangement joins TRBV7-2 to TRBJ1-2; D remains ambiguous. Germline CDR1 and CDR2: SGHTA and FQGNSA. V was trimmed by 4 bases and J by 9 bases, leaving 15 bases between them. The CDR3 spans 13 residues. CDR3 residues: CASSSTLGGSYTF. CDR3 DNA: TGTGCCAGCAGCTCGACTCTAGGTGGAAGCTACACCTTC.

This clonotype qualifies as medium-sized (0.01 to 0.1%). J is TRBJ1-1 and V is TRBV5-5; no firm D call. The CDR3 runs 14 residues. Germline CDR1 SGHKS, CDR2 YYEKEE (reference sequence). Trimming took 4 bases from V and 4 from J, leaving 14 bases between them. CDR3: CASSLKSGSTEAFF. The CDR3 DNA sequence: TGTGCCAGCAGCCTGAAATCGGGGAGCACTGAAGCTTTCTTT.

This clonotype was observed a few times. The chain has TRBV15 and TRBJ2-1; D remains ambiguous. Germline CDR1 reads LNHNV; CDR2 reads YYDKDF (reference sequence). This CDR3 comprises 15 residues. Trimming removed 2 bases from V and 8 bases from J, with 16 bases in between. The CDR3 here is CATSRTPEIEDEQFF. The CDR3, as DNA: TGTGCCACCAGCAGAACCCCCGAGATTGAGGATGAGCAGTTCTTC.